Following are 32 T cell receptor beta chains from one sample sequenced in a study of regulatory and conventional T cells in RAG deficiency. Profiling relied on immunoSEQ multiplex PCR, and the TCRdb table lists in-frame clones only, not all of them. The sample holds 6,000 or so clones, 80% to 95% seen once. Sequenced input: CD8+ T cells sorted from blood. These receptors came from a human donor with RAG deficiency presenting as severe combined immunodeficiency.

The J gene is TRBJ2-5, the V gene TRBV4-3; no clear D gene. The CDR3 is 15 residues long. Germline-derived CDR1 and CDR2 are LGHNA and YSLEER. The V end lost 4 bases, the J end lost 6 bases, and 18 bases lay between the germline ends. CDR3 nucleotides: TGCGCCAGCAGCCCCAGTCGTGTCATGGAAAAGACCCAGTACTTC. It codes for CASSPSRVMEKTQYF.

V usage is TRBV10-2 and J usage is TRBJ1-2; no definite D call. This CDR3 is built from 12 residues. The V end was cut by 5 bases, the J end by 4 bases, with 8 bases between. The germline CDR1 and CDR2 sequences are WSHSY and SAAADI. The CDR3 loop reads CASSSGFYGYTF. DNA for the CDR3: TGCGCCAGCAGTTCGGGCTTCTATGGCTACACCTTC.

The chain has TRBV4-1 and TRBJ2-1; 10 bases are shared with TRBD1. This CDR3 spans 15 amino acids. J was trimmed by 3 bases and V by 1 base; bases with no gene match: 0. The germline V gene encodes CDR1 MGHRA and CDR2 YSYEKL. In nucleotides, the CDR3 is TGCGCCAGCAGCCAAGGGACAGGGGGCTACAATGAGCAGTTCTTC. Translation: CASSQGTGGYNEQFF.

The gene calls are TRBV18 and TRBJ1-5; D unresolved. Trimming stripped 2 bases from V and 2 bases from J, with 4 bases between. CDR1 is KGHSH, CDR2 LQKENI, per germline. This CDR3 comprises 13 residues. The CDR3 spells CASSPVGNQPQHF. The CDR3 DNA is TGTGCCAGCTCACCAGTAGGCAATCAGCCCCAGCATTTT.

This rearrangement joins TRBV27 to TRBJ2-2; D perhaps matches TRBD1 (5 bases). The germline V gene has CDR1 MNHEY and CDR2 SMNVEV (reference sequence). The length of the CDR3 is 15 residues. Trimming removed 0 bases from V and 1 base from J, with 6 bases in between. In nucleotides, the CDR3 is TGTGCCAGCAGTTTATCAGGGGAGAACACCGGGGAGCTGTTTTTT. This translates into CASSLSGENTGELFF.

The chain couples TRBV4-1 to TRBJ2-7; D is unclear. The germline V and J ends were trimmed by 0 bases and 3 bases, with 9 bases remaining between them. This CDR3 contains 14 residues. CDR1 and CDR2 (germline): MGHRA, YSYEKL. This CDR3 reads CASSQETRYYEQYF. The CDR3 DNA follows: TGCGCCAGCAGCCAAGAAACCCGCTACTACGAGCAGTACTTC.

The V and J genes are TRBV7-8 and TRBJ1-3; perhaps TRBD1 as D (5 bases). CDR1 and CDR2 (germline): SGHVS, FQNEAQ. The CDR3 runs to 18 residues. The V and J ends lost 5 bases and 0 bases respectively, with 20 bases between them. The CDR3 here is CASSALPPGLPSGNTIYF. The CDR3 coding sequence is TGTGCCAGCAGCGCATTGCCCCCGGGACTACCCTCTGGAAACACCATATATTTT.

The V and J genes are TRBV7-2 and TRBJ1-4, with 7 bases that match TRBD1. The CDR3 spans 12 residues. J gave up 7 bases and V 4 bases, and 0 bases lay outside the gene matches. Germline-derived CDR1 and CDR2 are SGHTA and FQGNSA. CDR3 residues: CASSWDSEKLFF. The CDR3 coding sequence is TGTGCCAGCAGCTGGGACAGTGAAAAACTGTTTTTT. The variable domain in full, completed from reference TRBV7-2 and TRBJ1-4, reads GAGVSQSPSNKVTEKGKDVELRCDPISGHTALYWYRQSLGQGLEFLIYFQGNSAPDKSGLPSDRFSAERTGGSVSTLTIQRTQQEDSAVYLCASSWDSEKLFFGSGTQLSVL.

This chain links TRBV7-2 with TRBJ1-2; D gene unclear. The CDR3 length is 14 residues. Germline CDR1 and CDR2: SGHTA and FQGNSA. The V end was cut by 0 bases, the J end by 3 bases, with 8 bases between. This CDR3 reads CASSLAKGDYGYTF. DNA for the CDR3: TGTGCCAGCAGCTTAGCGAAGGGTGACTATGGCTACACCTTC.

This chain links TRBV5-1 with TRBJ2-2; D ambiguous. CDR1 SGHRS and CDR2 YFSETQ come from the germline V gene. The CDR3 loop spans 13 amino acids. V dropped 4 bases and J dropped 2 bases, with 6 bases sitting between them. In DNA form, the CDR3 reads TGCGCCAGCAGCATGGACAACACCGGGGAGCTGTTTTTT. Translating gives CASSMDNTGELFF.

This sequence joins TRBV9 and TRBJ1-2; D uncertain. Trimming left V 3 bases short and J 8 bases short, with 11 bases between. Germline assignment: CDR1 SGDLS and CDR2 YYNGEE. CDR3 length: 12 residues. The CDR3 protein is CASSGGRHGYTF. The CDR3, as DNA: TGTGCCAGCAGCGGCGGCAGGCACGGCTACACCTTC.

The chain links TRBV9 to TRBJ2-3; 13 positions agree with TRBD2. In germline, CDR1 is SGDLS, CDR2 YYNGEE. This CDR3 is 17 amino acids long. The junction had 5 bases not matched to a gene; V was cut back by 0 bases and J by 4 bases. The chain's CDR3 is CASSVEGLAGLSDTQYF. The CDR3 DNA reads as TGTGCCAGCAGCGTAGAGGGACTAGCGGGATTATCAGATACGCAGTATTTT.

The chain employs TRBV2 and TRBJ2-3; D remains unclear. From germline, CDR1 is SNHLY and CDR2 FYNNEI. V gave up 0 bases and J gave up 2 bases, with 6 bases separating them. This CDR3 comprises 14 residues. The CDR3 coding sequence is TGTGCCAGCAGTGAAGCAGGGCCCACAGATACGCAGTATTTT. Its protein product is CASSEAGPTDTQYF.

This chain links TRBV4-1 with TRBJ2-7; TRBD1 aligns across 7 bases. The CDR3 spans 16 residues. After removal of 3 bases from V and 3 bases from J, the junction contained 11 bases not matched to a gene. From germline, CDR1 is MGHRA and CDR2 YSYEKL. The CDR3 sequence is CASSQSLWDRLYEQYF. The CDR3 DNA sequence: TGCGCCAGCAGCCAGTCACTCTGGGACAGACTCTACGAGCAGTACTTC.

This chain links TRBV15 with TRBJ2-3, with a possible D match to TRBD2 (6 bases). CDR1 and CDR2 (germline): LNHNV, YYDKDF (reference sequence). V was clipped by 3 bases and J by 7 bases, with 17 bases between them. The CDR3 has 15 residues. CDR3 nucleotides: TGTGCCACCAGCAGTTGGTCGGGGGAAATCCATACGCAGTATTTT. It is translated as CATSSWSGEIHTQYF.

This clone has just one count. The chain has TRBV29-1 and TRBJ2-3; D remains ambiguous. The CDR3 contains 13 residues. Germline V CDR1 and CDR2: SQVTM, ANQGSEA. V was trimmed by 0 bases and J by 6 bases, leaving 10 bases between them. CDR3 sequence (DNA): TGCAGCGTTGAAGAAGTGGCCGTGGATACGCAGTATTTT. Amino acids: CSVEEVAVDTQYF.

V gene TRBV9 combines with J gene TRBJ2-1; 11 bases are shared with TRBD1. V lost 0 bases and J lost 8; bases outside the gene matches: 10. The CDR3 loop spans 17 amino acids. Germline V gene data show CDR1 as SGDLS and CDR2 as YYNGEE. The CDR3 DNA reads as TGTGCCAGCAGCGTAGGTGATCGGGACAGGGGGTTCGATGAGCAGTTCTTC. This sequence encodes CASSVGDRDRGFDEQFF.

This sequence joins TRBV7-9 and TRBJ2-5; TRBD1 or TRBD2 may be the D gene (5 bases each). The CDR3 is 15 residues long. Germline lookup yields CDR1 SEHNR and CDR2 FQNEAQ (reference sequence). V shed 1 base and J shed 0 bases, with 9 bases lying between them. CDR3 sequence: CASSLVEGYQETQYF. The CDR3 DNA sequence: TGTGCCAGCAGCTTAGTTGAGGGGTACCAAGAGACCCAGTACTTC.

In the case of this clone: The junction shows a germline mismatch at one end, possibly a read error. The V and J genes are TRBV7-6 and TRBJ1-2, with 7 bases aligning to TRBD1. The CDR3 is made up of 14 amino acids. Germline assignment: CDR1 SGHVS and CDR2 FNYEAQ. The CDR3 DNA follows: TGTGCCAGCAGCCCGAGGGGACAGAGTTATGGCTACACCTTT. The encoded protein is CASSPRGQSYGYTF.

This clone has only a few counts. The chain employs TRBV7-6 and TRBJ2-7; either TRBD1 or TRBD2 may fit D (5 bases each). The ends were cut back, 2 bases at V and 0 bases at J, with 14 bases in the middle. The CDR3 extends over 16 amino acids. Germline assignment: CDR1 SGHVS and CDR2 FNYEAQ. The CDR3 region has the DNA TGTGCCAGCAGCTTAAATTGGGGACGGGGCTCCTACGAGCAGTACTTC. Protein product: CASSLNWGRGSYEQYF. Variable domain in full (rest from reference TRBV7-6 and TRBJ2-7): GAGVSQSPRYKVTKRGQDVALRCDPISGHVSLYWYRQALGQGPEFLTYFNYEAQQDKSGLPNDRFSAERPEGSISTLTIQRTEQRDSAMYRCASSLNWGRGSYEQYFGPGTRLTVT.

The chain carries TRBV5-6 and TRBJ2-5, with 8 nucleotides matching TRBD1. The CDR3 has 14 residues. Germline CDR1 is SGHDT and CDR2 is YYEEEE. Trimming cost V 4 bases and J 5 bases; bases outside gene matches: 7. The CDR3 spells CASSPRTGKETQYF. In nucleotides, the CDR3 is TGTGCCAGCAGCCCACGGACAGGGAAGGAGACCCAGTACTTC.

This chain links TRBV4-3 with TRBJ2-2; D is ambiguous. This CDR3 spans 14 amino acids. V lost 1 base, J lost 2 bases, and 5 bases lay in between. Germline V gives CDR1 LGHNA, CDR2 YSLEER. The CDR3 DNA is TGCGCCAGCAGCCAAGTTTCCAACACCGGGGAGCTGTTTTTT. Residues: CASSQVSNTGELFF.

The chain has TRBV7-7 and TRBJ2-6; D remains unclear. CDR1 SSHAT and CDR2 FNYEAQ come from the germline V gene (reference sequence). The V end was cut by 5 bases, the J end by 11 bases, with 28 bases between. This CDR3 has 18 residues. Here the CDR3 reads CASSISCNATKSGHVLTF. In nucleotides, the CDR3 is TGTGCCAGCAGCATTTCCTGTAATGCCACAAAGTCGGGCCACGTCCTGACTTTC.

This rearrangement joins TRBV13 to TRBJ2-3; 8 nucleotides match TRBD2. The CDR3 has 16 amino acids. Germline-derived CDR1 and CDR2 are PRHDT and FYEKMQ (reference sequence). V lost 3 bases to trimming and J lost 3 bases; unmatched junction nucleotides: 8. The CDR3 here is CASSLGSGEGTDTQYF. The CDR3 DNA reads as TGTGCCAGCAGCTTGGGTAGCGGGGAGGGTACAGATACGCAGTATTTT.

In its sample, this clone was seen once. J is TRBJ1-2 and V is TRBV7-8, with 9 bases that match TRBD1. Trimming removed 5 bases from V and 8 bases from J; junction bases left unmatched: 9. The CDR3 sequence is 14 residues long. Germline CDR1 is SGHVS and CDR2 is FQNEAQ. CDR3 protein: CASSPWTGVYGYTF. The CDR3 DNA is TGTGCCAGCAGCCCGTGGACAGGGGTTTACGGCTACACCTTC.

CDR3 DNA sequence: TGTGCCAGCAGCTCCCGGGCCTCCACCGGGGAGCTGTTTTTT. Amino acid sequence: CASSSRASTGELFF. The chain links TRBV13 to TRBJ2-2; D is unclear. Trimming shortened V by 4 bases and J by 4 bases, and 10 bases separated the two germline ends. The CDR3 extends over 14 amino acids. CDR1 is PRHDT, CDR2 FYEKMQ, per germline (reference sequence).

The chain joins TRBV28 to TRBJ1-4; D not resolved. The CDR3 contains 12 residues. The germline V and J ends were trimmed by 2 bases and 7 bases, with 5 bases remaining between them. The germline V gene has CDR1 MDHEN and CDR2 SYDVKM. CDR3 sequence reads: CASSLGFEKLFF. The CDR3 DNA follows: TGTGCCAGCAGTTTAGGGTTTGAAAAACTGTTTTTT.

The chain carries TRBV9 and TRBJ2-7; TRBD1 or TRBD2 may be the D gene (5 bases each). The ends were cut back, 4 bases at V and 1 base at J, with 15 bases in the middle. Germline-derived CDR1 and CDR2 are SGDLS and YYNGEE. The CDR3 is 15 amino acids. The CDR3 is CASSSGAALSYEQYF. The CDR3 coding sequence is TGTGCCAGCAGCTCCGGGGCCGCTTTATCCTACGAGCAGTACTTC.

This chain uses TRBV7-8 with TRBJ2-5, with 9 bases lining up with TRBD1. This CDR3 contains 14 residues. V lost 2 bases to trimming and J lost 5 bases; unmatched junction nucleotides: 3. CDR1 and CDR2 from the germline V gene are SGHVS and FQNEAQ. The CDR3 reads CASSLNRGRETQYF. The CDR3 coding sequence is TGTGCCAGCAGCTTAAACAGGGGGCGGGAGACCCAGTACTTC.

The gene calls are TRBV9 and TRBJ2-3; D is unclear. Per germline, CDR1 SGDLS and CDR2 YYNGEE. Trimming shortened V by 4 bases and J by 3 bases, and 6 bases separated the two germline ends. The CDR3 is made up of 12 amino acids. The CDR3 spells CASSPRTDTQYF. CDR3 DNA: TGTGCCAGCAGCCCTCGTACAGATACGCAGTATTTT.

The CDR3 DNA is TGTGCTAGTGGTTTGGGAACATACGAGCAGTACTTC. Translation gives CASGLGTYEQYF. The chain links TRBV12-5 to TRBJ2-7; no clear D. The length of the CDR3 is 12 residues. V was pared by 1 base and J by 4 bases, with 5 bases between. Germline V CDR1 and CDR2: LGHNT, FRNRAP.

This clone appeared once. This chain joins TRBV9 and TRBJ2-1; TRBD1 is a possible D gene (5 bases). Looked up from germline, CDR1 is SGDLS and CDR2 is YYNGEE. The CDR3 loop spans 14 amino acids. Trimming pared 4 bases from V and 6 bases from J, leaving 14 bases between. CDR3 bases: TGTGCCAGCAGCCCTCGGACATCCCTCAATGAGCAGTTCTTC. It is translated as CASSPRTSLNEQFF. Complete variable domain (other parts from reference TRBV9 and TRBJ2-1): DSGVTQTPKHLITATGQRVTLRCSPRSGDLSVYWYQQSLDQGLQFLIQYYNGEERAKGNILERFSAQQFPDLHSELNLSSLELGDSALYFCASSPRTSLNEQFFGPGTRLTVL.